Listed below are T cell receptor beta chains from one sample, sequenced in a study of blood T cell repertoires in COVID-19. Assay used: immunoSEQ multiplex PCR; TCRdb lists only in-frame clones, some missing. The table records approximately 130,000 clones, about 76% of them present only once. The sequenced sample consisted of peripheral blood. The receptors stem from an older woman with active or convalescent COVID-19. CDR3s include the opening cysteine and the closing phenylalanine or tryptophan. D genes are given only for firm matches. Not all rows give a size; the values are once, few, many and, for expanded clones, a class.

J: TRBJ1-2; size: -; V: TRBV7-8; D: -; DNA: TGTGCCAGCAGCTTAGCGCCTTTAGGGGGAAGTGGCTACACCTTC; CDR3: CASSLAPLGGSGYTF
J: TRBJ1-5; size: -; V: TRBV19; D: TRBD1; DNA: TGTGCCAGTACCCTATCGGACAGGGAAGGTCAGCCCCAGCATTTT; CDR3: CASTLSDREGQPQHF
J: TRBJ1-1; size: once; V: TRBV18; D: -; DNA: TGTGCCAGCTCCACCGGGTATTATCGGGAGGGAGCTGAAGCTTTCTTT; CDR3: CASSTGYYREGAEAFF
J: TRBJ1-5; size: few; V: TRBV7-8; D: -; DNA: TGTGCCAGCAGCTTACCCACCAGGGTTCTGAGCAATCAGCCCCAGCATTTT; CDR3: CASSLPTRVLSNQPQHF
J: TRBJ2-1; size: once; V: TRBV5-8; D: TRBD2; DNA: TGTGCCAGCAGAAAAGCGGGACTATCCTACAATGAGCAGTTCTTC; CDR3: CASRKAGLSYNEQFF
J: TRBJ2-1; size: -; V: TRBV20-1; D: TRBD1; DNA: TGCAGTGCTAGTGGACAGGGCGGCAATGAGCAGTTCTTC; CDR3: CSASGQGGNEQFF
J: TRBJ2-7; size: -; V: TRBV29-1; D: TRBD2; DNA: TGCAGCGTTGAAGGGGTCAGGCTAGCGGGAGGGCTACCCTCCTCCTACGAGCAGTACTTC; CDR3: CSVEGVRLAGGLPSSYEQYF
J: TRBJ2-5; size: few; V: TRBV6-5; D: -; DNA: TGTGCCAGCAGCCTCACATGGAAAAGCGGGGAGACCCAGTACTTC; CDR3: CASSLTWKSGETQYF
J: TRBJ2-1; size: -; V: TRBV6-4; D: -; DNA: TGTGCCAGCAGTGACTCGGACTTCCCGCTCTACAATGAGCAGTTCTTC; CDR3: CASSDSDFPLYNEQFF
J: TRBJ1-2; size: -; V: TRBV30; D: -; DNA: TGTGCCTGGAGAAGGCCGCGACGGGAAGCTAACTATGGCTACACCTTC; CDR3: CAWRRPRREANYGYTF
J: TRBJ1-4; size: -; V: TRBV28; D: TRBD1; DNA: TGTGCCAGCAGGGGGCCGACAGGGCCTTACGAAAAACTGTTTTTT; CDR3: CASRGPTGPYEKLFF
J: TRBJ2-2; size: once; V: TRBV18; D: TRBD1; DNA: TGTGCCAGCTCACCCAGGGACAGGGGGAACACCGGGGAGCTGTTTTTT; CDR3: CASSPRDRGNTGELFF
J: TRBJ1-5; size: medium-sized; V: TRBV6-5; D: TRBD1; DNA: TGTGCCAGCAGTACAGGGGGGGTTCAGCCCCAGCATTTT; CDR3: CASSTGGVQPQHF
J: TRBJ1-1; size: few; V: TRBV3-1/TRBV3-2; D: -; DNA: TGTGCCAGCAGCCAAGATCCTAGCCTCGACATAGCTAGAGAAGCTTTCTTT; CDR3: CASSQDPSLDIAREAFF
J: TRBJ1-6; size: -; V: TRBV11-2; D: -; DNA: TGTGCCAGCAGCCTATCCAGGGGAGTAGGGTCACCCCTCCACTTT; CDR3: CASSLSRGVGSPLHF
J: TRBJ2-3; size: once; V: TRBV6-2/TRBV6-3; D: TRBD2; DNA: TGTGCCAGCAGTTACTGGGAGGGTCCGCCCGGCACAGATACGCAGTATTTT; CDR3: CASSYWEGPPGTDTQYF
J: TRBJ1-6; size: -; V: TRBV2; D: -; DNA: TGTGCCAGCAGGGACACCAATTCACCCCTCCACTTT; CDR3: CASRDTNSPLHF
J: TRBJ1-2; size: -; V: TRBV5-4; D: -; DNA: TGTGCCAGCAGCCCAGGGTATGGCTACACCTTC; CDR3: CASSPGYGYTF
J: TRBJ1-1; size: -; V: TRBV5-6; D: -; DNA: TGTGCCAGCAGTTCGCAGGACAGAGTTTTTACTGAAGCTTTCTTT; CDR3: CASSSQDRVFTEAFF
J: TRBJ1-4; size: -; V: TRBV3-1/TRBV3-2; D: TRBD1; DNA: TGTGCCAGCAGCGGGGGTCATCAGGGGGTTCGGGAAAAACTGTTTTTT; CDR3: CASSGGHQGVREKLFF
J: TRBJ2-5; size: few; V: TRBV6-2/TRBV6-3; D: TRBD1; DNA: TGTGCCAGCAGCTGGGGTATCGGACAGGGTGCTCAAGAGACCCAGTACTTC; CDR3: CASSWGIGQGAQETQYF
J: TRBJ2-5; size: -; V: TRBV5-4; D: -; DNA: TGTGCCAGCAGCTTGGCAGGGGCCGGAGAGACCCAGTACTTC; CDR3: CASSLAGAGETQYF
J: TRBJ2-3; size: -; V: TRBV11-3; D: -; DNA: TGTGCCAGCAGCCGGTTTCCCACAGATACGCAGTATTTT; CDR3: CASSRFPTDTQYF
J: TRBJ2-1; size: -; V: TRBV11-2; D: TRBD1; DNA: TGTGCCAGCAGCATCCGACAGGGGGAGGTGAATGAGCAGTTCTTC; CDR3: CASSIRQGEVNEQFF
J: TRBJ2-1; size: -; V: TRBV29-1; D: -; DNA: TGCAGCGCCTCCGAATCGACAGGTCCCCGTGAGCAGTTCTTC; CDR3: CSASESTGPREQFF
J: TRBJ2-2; size: -; V: TRBV6-1; D: -; DNA: TGTGCCAGCAGTGATCGGAGAACGGTGCGAAAACGCGGGGAGCTGTTTTTT; CDR3: CASSDRRTVRKRGELFF
J: TRBJ1-2; size: few; V: TRBV6-5; D: -; DNA: TGTGCCAGCAGTTACTCGATAGGGGACTATGGCTACACCTTC; CDR3: CASSYSIGDYGYTF
J: TRBJ1-1; size: -; V: TRBV28; D: TRBD1; DNA: TGTGCCAGCAGTTTGCTTTCCGGCAGGGGGCTTACTGAAGCTTTCTTT; CDR3: CASSLLSGRGLTEAFF
J: TRBJ2-5; size: few; V: TRBV30; D: -; DNA: TGTGCCTGGACGGGACTGCTCCAAGAGACCCAGTACTTC; CDR3: CAWTGLLQETQYF
J: TRBJ2-4; size: -; V: TRBV25-1; D: -; DNA: TGTGCCAGCAGAGCGAACGGCACAGGGTCCCACATTCAGTACTTC; CDR3: CASRANGTGSHIQYF
J: TRBJ2-2; size: once; V: TRBV5-4; D: -; DNA: TGTGCCAGCAGCTCCTTAACTCTAGCCACCGGGGAGCTGTTTTTT; CDR3: CASSSLTLATGELFF
J: TRBJ1-3; size: -; V: TRBV3-1/TRBV3-2; D: -; DNA: TGTGCCAGCAGCCAATTAGGGGGAGCTGGAAACACCATATATTTT; CDR3: CASSQLGGAGNTIYF
J: TRBJ1-1; size: few; V: TRBV29-1; D: TRBD1; DNA: TGCAGCGCTTGGGGGACAGCTATCGCGGGCACTGAAGCTTTCTTT; CDR3: CSAWGTAIAGTEAFF